One T cell receptor beta chain is described in this entry. What antigen it recognizes has not been identified. No much larger clonotype is one base removed from it; base qualities were not supplied. This sample stems from a study of OX40 agonist ivuxolimab in advanced cancers. In the study overall: The costimulatory receptor OX40 (CD134) was targeted by ivuxolimab, a fully human IgG2 agonistic monoclonal antibody. Intravenous ivuxolimab was administered to patients every 2 weeks at six dose levels: 0.01, 0.1, 0.3, 1.5, 3 and 10 mg/kg. The monotherapy dose-escalation portion (N ≈ 50 patients) of the phase I ivuxolimab trial is reported in the paper. Prior anti-PD-1, anti-PD-L1 or anti-CTLA-4 therapy was permitted, and checkpoint inhibitors had been received by roughly 40% of dose-escalation patients. Peripheral TCRbeta sequencing aimed to test whether ivuxolimab altered TCR sequence diversity and caused clonal T-cell expansion. Partial responses occurred in three dose-escalation patients, of whom one had hepatocellular carcinoma and two had cutaneous melanoma. The dose-escalation cohort was 82.7% male with a mean age of 60 years, ranging from about 20 to 80. Of the roughly 50 dose-escalation patients, hepatocellular carcinoma was present in around 20, melanoma in approximately 15, renal cell carcinoma in 9 and head and neck cancer in 9. Paper-wide results and their limitations: At doses from 0.1 to 3.0 mg/kg, clonal expansion was seen in both CD4+ and CD8+ blood T cells between baseline and week 6. After ivuxolimab, more expanded clones were found on average in CD8+ T cells than in CD4+ T cells. In partial responders in the 0.1-3.0 mg/kg groups, normalized peripheral clonal expansion was found to be among the lowest, especially among CD8+ T cells. Which antigens the clonally expanded peripheral T cells were specific for was not determined. Low levels of normalized T-cell clonal expansion were also seen in some patients who did not respond.

Patients with autoimmune disease history or receiving systemic immunosuppression were excluded from the trial. In every dose cohort, peripheral blood was drawn for TCR sequencing at baseline, cycle 4 day 1, and cycle 7 day 1. The samples were taken from a phase I, first-in-human, multicenter, open-label dose-escalation trial of ivuxolimab. Adults with locally advanced or metastatic head and neck squamous cell, hepatocellular, melanoma or renal cell carcinoma were enrolled in the trial. CD4+ and CD8+ T cells were sorted separately from peripheral blood before TCR sequencing. Genomic DNA was isolated from the sorted cells so that the TCRbeta CDR3 region could be sequenced. The immunoSEQ Assay was used to sequence the TCRbeta CDR3 regions. TCRdb mirrors the immuneACCESS table, restricted to in-frame sequences. Some clones are absent from its copies; in checked studies, under half trace to an unresolved V gene, and the reason for the others is unknown. The sample table contains some 22,000 clones; only one count was recorded for more than 75% of them. Clones ranked in the top ten supply around 16% of the sample.

The clonotype comes from an adult with an advanced solid tumor such as melanoma, head and neck, liver or kidney cancer. The specimen was CD4+ or CD8+ T cells sorted from blood, collected in a trial of the OX40 agonist ivuxolimab.

The CDR3 protein: CASSDNSNQPQHF. The DNA sequence is given as TGTGCCAGCAGTGACAATAGCAATCAGCCCCAGCATTTT. The rearranged segments are TRBV6-5 and TRBJ1-5; there is no confident call for the D gene. The germline V gene sets CDR1 to MNHEY and CDR2 to SVGAGI. The CDR3 starts with the cysteine, ends with the phenylalanine, and has 13 residues. The retained sequence is limited to the CDR3, 39 bases, with the frame set at the first base. The junction carries 5 bases between V and J, which are trimmed by 5 bases and 0 bases respectively.